A selection of T cell receptor beta chains follows, all from one sample in a study of blood T cell repertoires in COVID-19. TCRdb keeps only in-frame clones here, not all; method: immunoSEQ multiplex PCR. The sample includes about 81,000 clones, about four fifths of them seen just once. Sequences were obtained from peripheral blood. The origin of the receptors is a human donor in a cohort sampled during active COVID-19. CDR3s include the opening cysteine and the closing phenylalanine or tryptophan. The order of the fields is CDR3 length, J gene, V gene, D gene, clone size, CDR3 DNA, CDR3 protein. D genes are given only for firm matches. Expanded clones are given a class, and other clones once, few, many or no size at all.

>12|TRBJ1-2|TRBV5-4|.|.
TGTGCCAGCAGCATGGACAGCTATGGCTACACCTTC
CASSMDSYGYTF
>13|TRBJ2-1|TRBV10-3|TRBD1|.
TGTGCCATCAGCCAGACAGGGGTGGATGAGCAGTTCTTC
CAISQTGVDEQFF
>14|TRBJ2-4|TRBV7-3|.|.
TGTGCCAGCAGCTTAACTAGCTCCGGAAACATTCAGTACTTC
CASSLTSSGNIQYF
>15|TRBJ2-7|TRBV14|.|.
TGTGCCAGCAGCCAAGTTGGCAGGGTGGGCTACGAGCAGTACTTC
CASSQVGRVGYEQYF
>12|TRBJ2-1|TRBV12-3/TRBV12-4|TRBD1|.
TGTGCCAGCAGGGAATACAGGGGGCAGCAGTTCTTC
CASREYRGQQFF
>14|TRBJ1-1|TRBV9|TRBD1|.
TGTGCCAGCAGCTTGGGACAGGCTAACACTGAAGCTTTCTTT
CASSLGQANTEAFF
>15|TRBJ1-2|TRBV27|.|.
TGTGCCAGCACGCCCCATGGCGACAGAAACTATGGCTACACCTTC
CASTPHGDRNYGYTF
>16|TRBJ2-1|TRBV7-3|.|.
TGTGCCAGCAGTCTATTAACTTCTGGACTTTCCAATGAGCAGTTCTTC
CASSLLTSGLSNEQFF
>15|TRBJ1-2|TRBV9|.|.
TGTGCCAGCAGCGCGTCCGGGGGGCGCCGATATGGCTACACCTTC
CASSASGGRRYGYTF
>14|TRBJ2-1|TRBV5-1|.|.
TGCGCCAGCAGCTTGGGGAGTTCCCCGGGAGAGCAGTTCTTC
CASSLGSSPGEQFF
>16|TRBJ2-6|TRBV7-3|.|.
TGTGCCAGCAGCTTAACATCCGGTACCGGGGCCAACGTCCTGACTTTC
CASSLTSGTGANVLTF
>15|TRBJ2-1|TRBV24-1|.|.
TGTGCCACCAGTGCGGCTAGATCAGTTTTCAATGAGCAGTTCTTC
CATSAARSVFNEQFF
>17|TRBJ2-1|TRBV18|TRBD1|.
TGTGCCAGCTCACCTGCTCCCGGACAGGGGGCGAGTAATGAGCAGTTCTTC
CASSPAPGQGASNEQFF
>15|TRBJ2-7|TRBV5-4|.|.
TGTGCCAGCAGCTTGGGGGGGGGCTACTCCTACGAGCAGTACTTC
CASSLGGGYSYEQYF
>14|TRBJ2-1|TRBV4-2|.|once
TGTGCCAGCAGGCCTGAGGGCTCCTACAATGAGCAGTTCTTC
CASRPEGSYNEQFF
>15|TRBJ1-6|TRBV18|TRBD1|.
TGTGCCAGCTCACCACTGCAGGGGGCGAGTTCACCCCTCCACTTT
CASSPLQGASSPLHF
>18|TRBJ1-2|TRBV5-1|TRBD1|.
TGCGCCAGCAGCCCCGGACAGGGGGCGATTCCCATTGACTATGGCTACACCTTC
CASSPGQGAIPIDYGYTF
>16|TRBJ2-7|TRBV23-1|TRBD2|.
TGCGCCAGCAGTCCAGGACCCGGAGCGGGGTCCTACGAGCAGTACTTC
CASSPGPGAGSYEQYF
>14|TRBJ2-7|TRBV21-1|.|few
TGTGCCAGCAGCACACGGGACAGCCCCTACGAGCAGTACTTC
CASSTRDSPYEQYF
>18|TRBJ1-6|TRBV3-1/TRBV3-2|.|.
TGTGCCAGCAGCCAAGATTTTGAATCTTACGGGAGGAATTCACCCCTCCACTTT
CASSQDFESYGRNSPLHF
>17|TRBJ1-5|TRBV28|TRBD1|.
TGTGCCAGCAGTTTATGGGTCAGGGGGCCCGAGTATCAGCCCCAGCATTTT
CASSLWVRGPEYQPQHF
>15|TRBJ2-2|TRBV9|TRBD1|.
TGTGCCAGCAGCGACCGACAGGGCTTTTCCGGGGAGCTGTTTTTT
CASSDRQGFSGELFF
>14|TRBJ2-7|TRBV18|.|once
TGTGCCAGCTCAGACAGGTCGGGACACTACGAGCAGTACTTC
CASSDRSGHYEQYF
>16|TRBJ1-4|TRBV28|.|few
TGTGCCAGCAGTTGGAACAGGGTAGGAACTAATGAAAAACTGTTTTTT
CASSWNRVGTNEKLFF
>18|TRBJ1-5|TRBV7-8|TRBD1|.
TGTGCCAGCAGTCTTCGGGACAGGGGGAGGGATAGCAATCAGCCCCAGCATTTT
CASSLRDRGRDSNQPQHF
>15|TRBJ2-1|TRBV7-7|TRBD2|.
TGTGCCAGCAGCACGGGACTAGCGGGGACCAATGAGCAGTTCTTC
CASSTGLAGTNEQFF
>16|TRBJ2-3|TRBV24-1|.|.
TGTGCCACCAGTGATTTTGGGGGGACTAGCACAGATACGCAGTATTTT
CATSDFGGTSTDTQYF